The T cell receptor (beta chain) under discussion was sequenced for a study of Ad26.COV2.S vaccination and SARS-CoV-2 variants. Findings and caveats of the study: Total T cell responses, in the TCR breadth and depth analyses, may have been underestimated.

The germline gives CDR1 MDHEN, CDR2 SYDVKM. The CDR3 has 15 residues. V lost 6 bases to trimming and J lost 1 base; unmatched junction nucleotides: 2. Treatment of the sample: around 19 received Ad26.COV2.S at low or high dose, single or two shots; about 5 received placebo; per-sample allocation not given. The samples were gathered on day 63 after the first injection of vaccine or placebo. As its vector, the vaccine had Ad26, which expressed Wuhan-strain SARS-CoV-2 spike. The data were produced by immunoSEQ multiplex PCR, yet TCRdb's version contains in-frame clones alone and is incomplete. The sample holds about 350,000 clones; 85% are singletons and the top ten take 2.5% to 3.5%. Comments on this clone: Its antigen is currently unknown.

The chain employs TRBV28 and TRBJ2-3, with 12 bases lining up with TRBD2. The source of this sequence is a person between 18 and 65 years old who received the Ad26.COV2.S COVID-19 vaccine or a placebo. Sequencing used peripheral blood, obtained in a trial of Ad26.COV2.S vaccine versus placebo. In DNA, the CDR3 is TGTGCCAGCAGCCCTAGCGGGAGGGGCACAGATACGCAGTATTTT. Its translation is CASSPSGRGTDTQYF.